The 11 T cell receptor beta chains in this list originate from one sample, sequenced in a study of blood T cell repertoires in COVID-19. Sequencing used immunoSEQ multiplex PCR; TCRdb keeps in-frame clones, though not all of them. The sample gives over 150,000 clones, around 87% of which show up once; about 2.6% is in the top ten. The sample consisted of peripheral blood. These receptors were collected from a woman of 80 years or more with COVID-19, enrolled during active disease.

This chain uses TRBV28 with TRBJ1-1; D unclear. Trimming shortened V by 7 bases and J by 1 base, and 7 bases separated the two germline ends. CDR3 length: 12 amino acids. Per the germline V gene, CDR1 is MDHEN and CDR2 is SYDVKM. The CDR3 DNA follows: TGTGCCAGCAATCAATGGAACACTGAAGCTTTCTTT. Translated: CASNQWNTEAFF.

This chain joins TRBV19 and TRBJ1-4; D may be TRBD1 (6 bases). With 5 bases removed from V and 5 bases from J, the gap between germline ends came to 9 bases. The CDR3 consists of 13 residues. Germline V lookup: CDR1 LNHDA, CDR2 SQIVND (reference sequence). CDR3 region: CASSGGLNEKLFF. The CDR3 DNA follows: TGTGCCAGTAGTGGGGGCCTCAATGAAAAACTGTTTTTT.

The chain links TRBV24-1 to TRBJ1-1; D unclear. The CDR3 totals 13 residues. Deletions cut 9 bases from V and 1 base from J, with 11 bases between. The germline gives CDR1 KGHDR, CDR2 SFDVKD. In nucleotides, the CDR3 is TGTGCCACCTCATACTCTGGGAACACTGAAGCTTTCTTT. This translates into CATSYSGNTEAFF.

V usage is TRBV3-1 (or the pseudogene TRBV3-2) and J usage is TRBJ1-2; 7 nucleotides agree with TRBD1. The CDR3 length is 20 residues. The trim removed 1 base at V and 6 bases at J, leaving 23 bases unmatched. Germline V lookup: CDR1 LGHDT, CDR2 YNNKEL (reference sequence). In DNA, the CDR3 is TGTGCCAGCAGCCAAGGGATTCTCGGAGGGGGCAGTCGGGGCCGGGATGGCTACACCTTC. This sequence encodes CASSQGILGGGSRGRDGYTF.

This clone occurred a few times. The V call is TRBV2, the J call TRBJ1-2; a possible D gene is TRBD1 (5 bases). CDR1 SNHLY and CDR2 FYNNEI come from the germline V gene. The V end was cut by 7 bases, the J end by 1 base, with 10 bases between. This CDR3 has 13 residues. For the CDR3, the DNA is TGTGCCAGCATTCTACAGGTTAACTATGGCTACACCTTC. Translating gives CASILQVNYGYTF.

The J gene is TRBJ1-1, the V gene TRBV19; possibly TRBD1 for D (6 bases). The germline V gene has CDR1 LNHDA and CDR2 SQIVND (reference sequence). CDR3 length equals 14 residues. CDR3 nucleotide sequence: TGTGTCTCCCCCTCGGACAGCCAGAACACTGAAGCTTTCTTT. The encoded protein is CVSPSDSQNTEAFF.

This clone was seen a single time. The J gene is TRBJ1-5, the V gene TRBV13; maybe TRBD1 (5 bases). The V end was cut by 0 bases, the J end by 7 bases, with 10 bases between. The germline V gene has CDR1 PRHDT and CDR2 FYEKMQ (reference sequence). The CDR3 has 14 residues. For the CDR3, the DNA is TGTGCCAGCAGCTTAGGGGGGCGTGGGCAGCCCCAGCATTTT. It yields the protein CASSLGGRGQPQHF.

The V call is TRBV28, the J call TRBJ2-3, with a possible D match to TRBD2 (8 bases). Germline CDR1 MDHEN, CDR2 SYDVKM. Trimming removed 2 bases at V and 4 bases at J, with 16 bases between. CDR3 length equals 16 residues. CDR3 sequence reads: CASSLTGLGGADTQYF. The CDR3 nucleotides read TGTGCCAGCAGTTTAACGGGACTAGGGGGCGCAGATACGCAGTATTTT.

The V call is TRBV5-4, the J call TRBJ2-4; 9 nucleotides agree with TRBD1. V shed 2 bases, J shed 2 bases, and the junction held 2 bases outside the gene matches. Looked up from germline, CDR1 is SGHNT and CDR2 is YYREEE (reference sequence). CDR3 length: 15 amino acids. CDR3 in DNA: TGTGCCAGCAGCTTACAGGGGGCGACCAAAAACATTCAGTACTTC. It specifies CASSLQGATKNIQYF. The full variable domain, its missing parts supplied by reference TRBV5-4 and TRBJ2-4, is ETGVTQSPTHLIKTRGQQVTLRCSSQSGHNTVSWYQQALGQGPQFIFQYYREEENGRGNFPPRFSGLQFPNYSSELNVNALELDDSALYLCASSLQGATKNIQYFGAGTRLSVL.

The chain uses TRBV7-2 and TRBJ2-7; D unclear. The CDR3 has 12 amino acids. Trimming took 5 bases from V and 3 from J, leaving 8 bases between them. Germline V gives CDR1 SGHTA, CDR2 FQGNSA. For the CDR3, the DNA is TGTGCCAGCAGCCTCGAGAACTACGAGCAGTACTTC. This sequence encodes CASSLENYEQYF.

This chain uses TRBV5-1 with TRBJ2-2; D gene uncertain. Between the trimmed V and J ends, which lost 0 bases and 3 bases, there was a span of 6 bases. The CDR3 spans 14 residues. Germline-derived CDR1 and CDR2 are SGHRS and YFSETQ. The chain's CDR3 is CASSLVPDTGELFF. The CDR3 DNA reads TGCGCCAGCAGCTTGGTCCCGGACACCGGGGAGCTGTTTTTT.